This T cell receptor beta chain originates from a study of T-cell reconstitution after alpha-beta-depleted transplantation in children (dated by TCRdb to 2015 to 2016). Some background on the complete study: The study quantitatively tracked T-cell immune reconstitution after TCRalphabeta/CD19-depleted allogeneic hematopoietic cell transplantation in children using TCR repertoire profiling. Study-wide findings and limitations: Apparently early alphabetaT-cell count recovery about two months after transplant reportedly relied on only several hundred rapidly expanded clones derived from non-depleted graft cells. In some patients, the high TCRbeta diversity seen at day 60 was put down to recipient T cells and intrathymic progenitors that had survived conditioning. Hyperexpanded clone frequencies declined over subsequent months; after one year, T-cell counts and TCRbeta diversity were mostly attributed to newly produced T cells.

This specimen's treatment or condition label, interpreted: allogeneic hematopoietic cell transplantation with graft depleted of TCRalphabeta T cells and CD19 B cells. The children who served as transplant recipients had been given grafts of TCRalphabeta/CD19-depleted allogeneic hematopoietic cells. This clonotype was found many times. There is no known antigen for this receptor. No base-level quality is on record; no much larger clone is a single base apart. Libraries were built with PCR. TCRdb lists the instrument as Illumina HiSeq 2500. TCR library preparation used molecular barcoding, with unique molecular identifiers applied to normalize quantification of the TCRbeta repertoire. The raw public reads went through TCRdb reprocessing: fastp at Q25, MiXCR clone calling, in-frame beta chains kept. Rows are unified per CDR3 protein, each entry keeping the most common DNA and genes. This sample is represented by 250,000 to 300,000 distinct CDR3 sequences; over 9% of them were singletons. Of the sample, around 7.5% is held by the ten largest clones.

The junction shows trimming of 5 bases on V and 3 bases on J, plus 7 bases between the germline ends. The germline V gene (reference sequence) sets CDR1 to DFQATT and CDR2 to SNEGSKA. The CDR3, from cysteine to phenylalanine, totals 12 residues. The sequence is cut down to CDR3 DNA, 36 bases in frame from base 1. The TCR was taken from a boy less than two years old with acute myeloid leukemia, due to receive a stem cell transplant. This specimen consisted of PBMCs, obtained before TCRalphabeta/CD19-depleted stem cell transplant. The chain was built from TRBV20-1 and TRBJ2-2, with the D gene not confidently named. The DNA sequence follows: TGCAGTGCTGATTTGTACACCGGGGAGCTGTTTTTT. Its coded protein is CSADLYTGELFF.